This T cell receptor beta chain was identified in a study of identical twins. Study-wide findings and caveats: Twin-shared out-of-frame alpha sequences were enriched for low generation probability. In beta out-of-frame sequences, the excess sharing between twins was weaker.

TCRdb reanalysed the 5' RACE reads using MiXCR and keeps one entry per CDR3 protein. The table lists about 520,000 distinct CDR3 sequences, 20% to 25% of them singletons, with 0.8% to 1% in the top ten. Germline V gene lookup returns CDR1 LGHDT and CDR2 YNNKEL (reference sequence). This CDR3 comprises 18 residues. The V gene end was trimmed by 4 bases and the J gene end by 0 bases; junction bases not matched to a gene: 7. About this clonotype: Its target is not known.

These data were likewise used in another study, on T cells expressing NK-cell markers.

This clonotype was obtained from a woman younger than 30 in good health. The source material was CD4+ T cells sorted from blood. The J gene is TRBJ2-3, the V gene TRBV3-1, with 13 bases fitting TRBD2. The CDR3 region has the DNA TGTGCCAGCAGCCCCGGACTAGCGGGGGTGAGGAGCACAGATACGCAGTATTTT. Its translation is CASSPGLAGVRSTDTQYF.